This entry lists 9 T cell receptor beta chains sequenced from one sample in a study of shared clonotypes between healthy human individuals. Produced via immunoSEQ multiplex PCR; TCRdb's table is partial and in-frame only. The table lists 550,000 to 750,000 clones, 92% of them singletons. It was CD45RO-negative cells, positively selected for CCR7, that made up naive CD8 cells, with terminally differentiated effector memory CD45RA+ cells excluded. Input material: naive CD8+ T cells sorted from blood. The receptor source for this set is a young man in good health.

This chain joins TRBV29-1 and TRBJ1-1, with D perhaps matching TRBD1 (5 bases). Germline V gene sequence: CDR1 SQVTM, CDR2 ANQGSEA. The CDR3 contains 11 residues. CDR3 sequence (DNA): TGCAGTTTCAATAAGGGGACTGAAGCTTTCTTT. It encodes CSFNKGTEAFF.

The sample holds many counts of this clone. The rearrangement links TRBV29-1 to TRBJ2-1; TRBD2 agrees at 10 bases. CDR1 SQVTM and CDR2 ANQGSEA come from the germline V gene. Trimming cost V 0 bases and J 2 bases; bases outside gene matches: 7. The CDR3 sequence is 17 residues long. The CDR3 nucleotides read TGCAGCGTTGAAGAAGGGCGAGCGGGAGGGCCCTACAATGAGCAGTTCTTC. This gives the protein CSVEEGRAGGPYNEQFF.

The rearrangement joins TRBV5-1 to TRBJ2-1; 14 nucleotides match TRBD2. Losses at the gene ends were 4 bases for V and 5 bases for J; bases not matched to a gene: 8. The CDR3 has 17 amino acids. From germline, CDR1 is SGHRS and CDR2 YFSETQ. The DNA of the CDR3 is TGCGCCAGCAGCACGGGACTAGCGGGAGAAGTGGACAATGAGCAGTTCTTC. Residues: CASSTGLAGEVDNEQFF.

The chain carries TRBV11-2 and TRBJ2-7; no clear D gene. The germline V gene encodes CDR1 SGHAT and CDR2 FQNNGV. This CDR3 comprises 14 residues. Deletions cut 0 bases from V and 2 bases from J, with 8 bases between. The CDR3 loop is CASSLDMDAYEQYF. The CDR3, as DNA: TGTGCCAGCAGCTTAGATATGGACGCCTACGAGCAGTACTTC.

The rearrangement uses TRBV5-1 and TRBJ2-3; weak D call: TRBD1 (6 bases). The CDR3 runs 16 residues. Germline assignment: CDR1 SGHRS and CDR2 YFSETQ. Between the trimmed V and J ends, which lost 4 bases and 4 bases, there was a span of 19 bases. The CDR3 coding sequence is TGCGCCAGCAGCCCAGGGGTAACCGGTGGGTCAGATACGCAGTATTTT. Translated: CASSPGVTGGSDTQYF.

The rearrangement uses TRBV4-3 and TRBJ2-7; the D call may be TRBD1 or TRBD2 (5 bases each). The CDR3 loop spans 16 amino acids. Per the germline V gene, CDR1 is LGHNA and CDR2 is YSLEER. Deletions cut 1 base from V and 3 bases from J, with 16 bases between. Here the CDR3 reads CASSQGEGTNLYEQYF. CDR3 sequence (DNA): TGCGCCAGCAGCCAAGGCGAGGGGACCAACCTCTACGAGCAGTACTTC.

The J gene is TRBJ2-3, the V gene TRBV25-1; weak D call: TRBD2 (5 bases). The V gene's germline CDR1 is MGHDK and CDR2 SYGVNS. V dropped 0 bases and J dropped 5 bases, with 15 bases sitting between them. This CDR3 region has 16 residues. The chain's CDR3 is CASSEYADRGGDTQYF. In nucleotides, the CDR3 is TGTGCCAGCAGTGAATACGCGGACCGAGGAGGAGATACGCAGTATTTT.

V usage is TRBV2 and J usage is TRBJ2-6, with D maybe TRBD1 (6 bases). Trimming shortened V by 2 bases and J by 2 bases, and 10 bases separated the two germline ends. The CDR3 is 16 amino acids. CDR1 SNHLY and CDR2 FYNNEI come from the germline V gene. The CDR3 DNA is TGTGCCAGCAGTGAACTTCAGGGGCCTGGGGCCAACGTCCTGACTTTC. Its translation: CASSELQGPGANVLTF.

At least ten counts were recorded for this clone. This chain uses TRBV6-5 with TRBJ2-1; D unresolved. CDR1 and CDR2 from the germline V gene are MNHEY and SVGAGI. Trimming pared 0 bases from V and 5 bases from J, leaving 14 bases between. The CDR3 extends over 16 amino acids. In DNA, the CDR3 is TGTGCCAGCAGTTACTCGACGATAGACGGACACAATGAGCAGTTCTTC. This encodes CASSYSTIDGHNEQFF.